Sequencing of this T cell receptor beta chain was carried out in a study of blood T cells in healthy people across ages (dated by TCRdb to about 2015). Some background on the complete study: In model experiments, roughly one uniquely barcoded TCR beta cDNA molecule per two T cells was captured by template switching. The study measured age-related changes in TCR beta repertoire diversity using deep sequencing normalized with unique cDNA molecular identifiers. Donors were grouped into four age groups: young (average 16 years), middle-aged (approximately 41), aged (around 60) and long-lived (just over 80). Two additional independent replicas of 1 million unique cDNA reads from the same blood draw were analyzed for two donors (one aged 18 to 30 and one aged 80 or older). Donors of different ages were randomly distributed across sequencing lanes to avoid experimental bias.

To note about this clonotype: Its antigen remains undetermined. No quality values exist for individual bases; no much larger clone is one base distant.

The donors were under 40 Caucasian individuals from Russia, aged roughly 6 to 100 years, who were systemically healthy. Around 10 milliliters of peripheral blood were collected from each donor into EDTA-treated Vacutainer tubes. Ficoll-Paque density-gradient centrifugation was used to isolate PBMCs, with at least 7 million per sample. Total RNA, at least 5 micrograms per sample, was extracted from PBMCs with Trizol reagent. The percentages of naive CD45RAhigh/CD27high T cells were determined by flow cytometry on a PBMC aliquot from every donor. The trim is 5 bases for V and 13 bases for J, with a gap of 18 bases between the germline ends. As encoded in the germline V gene, CDR1 is MDHEN while CDR2 is SYDVKM. Spanning cysteine to phenylalanine, the CDR3 consists of 13 amino acids. The only DNA kept is the CDR3, 39 bases in frame from the first base. The library was built by means of 5' RACE. TCRdb lists the instrument as Illumina HiSeq 2500. A second PCR of roughly 7 to 12 cycles was run with a J-beta primer mix and a sample-barcoded 5' primer. A template-switch 5' adaptor carrying 12 random nucleotides introduced a unique molecular identifier onto each TCR beta cDNA molecule. Each sample yielded at least 3 million CDR3-containing paired-end reads. First-strand cDNA was synthesized from all RNA with the Mint cDNA synthesis kit, primed by a TRBC-specific oligonucleotide. Following uracil-DNA glycosylase treatment, a first 18-cycle PCR with universal primers M1SS and BC2_uni_R was performed on all cDNA. Per the original workflow: Each sample was normalized by randomly selecting 1 million high-quality reads, each carrying a distinct molecular identifier. Reads with shared molecular identifiers were discarded instead of being binned into consensus sequences. MiTCR, set to a Q25 quality threshold and the strictest error-elimination algorithm, was used for CDR3 identification, clonotype clustering and error correction. A nonparametric unseen species model with Euler transformation was used to estimate a lower bound on total TCR beta diversity. TCRdb redid the processing of the public reads, applying fastp at Q25 and MiXCR, and retained in-frame beta chains. Under each unique CDR3 protein, matching rows form one entry showing the most common genes and DNA. It is TCRdb's table, rather than the study itself, that gives the V and J calls and clone size. The sample profile shows over a million distinct CDR3 sequences; roughly 59% of them were found once. The ten largest make up over 5.5% of the sample.

On the study overall, not on this receptor specifically: Observed TCR beta diversity correlated strongly with the percentage of naive T cells measured by flow cytometry. Estimates of total diversity based on one million sequenced T cells were considered lower bounds and underestimates. Because the CMV infection status of the donors was unknown, age-related changes in expanded clonotypes may potentially have been confounded. Observed TCR beta diversity per million T cells fell roughly linearly with age, and a significant reduction was already apparent by age about 43. Compared with the aged group, the long-lived group had more naive CD4+ T cells, fewer expanded clones and increased TCR diversity, a pattern suggesting age selection. Conclusive comparison of naive and antigen-experienced compartments was prevented by the profiling of bulk unsorted PBMCs.

This receptor chain uses TRBV28 and TRBJ2-4; the D segment could be TRBD2, given 6 matching bases. The sequencing input was blood. This clonotype originated in a man younger than 35 in good health. The CDR3 corresponds to CASSPGRTTKQYF. The base sequence is TGTGCCAGCAGTCCAGGACGGACTACGAAGCAGTACTTC.